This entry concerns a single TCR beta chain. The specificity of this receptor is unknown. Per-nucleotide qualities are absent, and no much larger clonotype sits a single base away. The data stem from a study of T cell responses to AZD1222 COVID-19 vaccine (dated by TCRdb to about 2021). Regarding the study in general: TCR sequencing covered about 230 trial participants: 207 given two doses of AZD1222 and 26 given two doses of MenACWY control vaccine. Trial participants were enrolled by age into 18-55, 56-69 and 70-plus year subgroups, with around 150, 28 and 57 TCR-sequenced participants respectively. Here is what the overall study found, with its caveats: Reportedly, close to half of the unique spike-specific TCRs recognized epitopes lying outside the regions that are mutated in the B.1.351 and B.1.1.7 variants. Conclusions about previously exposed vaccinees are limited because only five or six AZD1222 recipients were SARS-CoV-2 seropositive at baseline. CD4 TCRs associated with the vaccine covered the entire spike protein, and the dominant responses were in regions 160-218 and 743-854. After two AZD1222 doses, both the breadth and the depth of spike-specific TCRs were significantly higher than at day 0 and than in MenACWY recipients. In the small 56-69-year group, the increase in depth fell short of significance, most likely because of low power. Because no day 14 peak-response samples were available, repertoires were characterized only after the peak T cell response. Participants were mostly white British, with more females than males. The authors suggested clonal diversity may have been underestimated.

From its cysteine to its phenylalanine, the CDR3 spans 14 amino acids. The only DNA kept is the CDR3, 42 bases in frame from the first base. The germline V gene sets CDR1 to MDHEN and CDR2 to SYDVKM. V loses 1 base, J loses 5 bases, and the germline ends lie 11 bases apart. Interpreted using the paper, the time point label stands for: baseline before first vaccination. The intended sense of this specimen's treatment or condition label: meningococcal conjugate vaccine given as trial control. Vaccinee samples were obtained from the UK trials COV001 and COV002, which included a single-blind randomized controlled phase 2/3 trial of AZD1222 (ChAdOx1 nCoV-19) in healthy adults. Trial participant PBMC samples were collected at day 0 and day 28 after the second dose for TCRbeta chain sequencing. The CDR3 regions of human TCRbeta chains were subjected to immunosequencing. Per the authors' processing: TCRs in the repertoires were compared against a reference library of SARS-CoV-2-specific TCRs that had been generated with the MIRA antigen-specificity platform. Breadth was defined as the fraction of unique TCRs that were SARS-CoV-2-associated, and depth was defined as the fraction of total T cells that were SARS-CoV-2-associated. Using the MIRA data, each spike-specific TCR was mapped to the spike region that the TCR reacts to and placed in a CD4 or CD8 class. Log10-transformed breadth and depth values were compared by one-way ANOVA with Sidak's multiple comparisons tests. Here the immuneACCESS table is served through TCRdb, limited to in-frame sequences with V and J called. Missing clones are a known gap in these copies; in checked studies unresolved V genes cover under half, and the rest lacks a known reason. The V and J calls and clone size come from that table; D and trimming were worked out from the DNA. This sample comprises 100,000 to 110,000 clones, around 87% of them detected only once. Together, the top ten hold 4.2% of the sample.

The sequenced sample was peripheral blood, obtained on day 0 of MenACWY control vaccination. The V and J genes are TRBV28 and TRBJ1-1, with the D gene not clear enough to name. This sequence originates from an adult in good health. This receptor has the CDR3 CASSLSGPWTEAFF. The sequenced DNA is TGTGCCAGCAGTTTATCAGGACCGTGGACTGAAGCTTTCTTT.